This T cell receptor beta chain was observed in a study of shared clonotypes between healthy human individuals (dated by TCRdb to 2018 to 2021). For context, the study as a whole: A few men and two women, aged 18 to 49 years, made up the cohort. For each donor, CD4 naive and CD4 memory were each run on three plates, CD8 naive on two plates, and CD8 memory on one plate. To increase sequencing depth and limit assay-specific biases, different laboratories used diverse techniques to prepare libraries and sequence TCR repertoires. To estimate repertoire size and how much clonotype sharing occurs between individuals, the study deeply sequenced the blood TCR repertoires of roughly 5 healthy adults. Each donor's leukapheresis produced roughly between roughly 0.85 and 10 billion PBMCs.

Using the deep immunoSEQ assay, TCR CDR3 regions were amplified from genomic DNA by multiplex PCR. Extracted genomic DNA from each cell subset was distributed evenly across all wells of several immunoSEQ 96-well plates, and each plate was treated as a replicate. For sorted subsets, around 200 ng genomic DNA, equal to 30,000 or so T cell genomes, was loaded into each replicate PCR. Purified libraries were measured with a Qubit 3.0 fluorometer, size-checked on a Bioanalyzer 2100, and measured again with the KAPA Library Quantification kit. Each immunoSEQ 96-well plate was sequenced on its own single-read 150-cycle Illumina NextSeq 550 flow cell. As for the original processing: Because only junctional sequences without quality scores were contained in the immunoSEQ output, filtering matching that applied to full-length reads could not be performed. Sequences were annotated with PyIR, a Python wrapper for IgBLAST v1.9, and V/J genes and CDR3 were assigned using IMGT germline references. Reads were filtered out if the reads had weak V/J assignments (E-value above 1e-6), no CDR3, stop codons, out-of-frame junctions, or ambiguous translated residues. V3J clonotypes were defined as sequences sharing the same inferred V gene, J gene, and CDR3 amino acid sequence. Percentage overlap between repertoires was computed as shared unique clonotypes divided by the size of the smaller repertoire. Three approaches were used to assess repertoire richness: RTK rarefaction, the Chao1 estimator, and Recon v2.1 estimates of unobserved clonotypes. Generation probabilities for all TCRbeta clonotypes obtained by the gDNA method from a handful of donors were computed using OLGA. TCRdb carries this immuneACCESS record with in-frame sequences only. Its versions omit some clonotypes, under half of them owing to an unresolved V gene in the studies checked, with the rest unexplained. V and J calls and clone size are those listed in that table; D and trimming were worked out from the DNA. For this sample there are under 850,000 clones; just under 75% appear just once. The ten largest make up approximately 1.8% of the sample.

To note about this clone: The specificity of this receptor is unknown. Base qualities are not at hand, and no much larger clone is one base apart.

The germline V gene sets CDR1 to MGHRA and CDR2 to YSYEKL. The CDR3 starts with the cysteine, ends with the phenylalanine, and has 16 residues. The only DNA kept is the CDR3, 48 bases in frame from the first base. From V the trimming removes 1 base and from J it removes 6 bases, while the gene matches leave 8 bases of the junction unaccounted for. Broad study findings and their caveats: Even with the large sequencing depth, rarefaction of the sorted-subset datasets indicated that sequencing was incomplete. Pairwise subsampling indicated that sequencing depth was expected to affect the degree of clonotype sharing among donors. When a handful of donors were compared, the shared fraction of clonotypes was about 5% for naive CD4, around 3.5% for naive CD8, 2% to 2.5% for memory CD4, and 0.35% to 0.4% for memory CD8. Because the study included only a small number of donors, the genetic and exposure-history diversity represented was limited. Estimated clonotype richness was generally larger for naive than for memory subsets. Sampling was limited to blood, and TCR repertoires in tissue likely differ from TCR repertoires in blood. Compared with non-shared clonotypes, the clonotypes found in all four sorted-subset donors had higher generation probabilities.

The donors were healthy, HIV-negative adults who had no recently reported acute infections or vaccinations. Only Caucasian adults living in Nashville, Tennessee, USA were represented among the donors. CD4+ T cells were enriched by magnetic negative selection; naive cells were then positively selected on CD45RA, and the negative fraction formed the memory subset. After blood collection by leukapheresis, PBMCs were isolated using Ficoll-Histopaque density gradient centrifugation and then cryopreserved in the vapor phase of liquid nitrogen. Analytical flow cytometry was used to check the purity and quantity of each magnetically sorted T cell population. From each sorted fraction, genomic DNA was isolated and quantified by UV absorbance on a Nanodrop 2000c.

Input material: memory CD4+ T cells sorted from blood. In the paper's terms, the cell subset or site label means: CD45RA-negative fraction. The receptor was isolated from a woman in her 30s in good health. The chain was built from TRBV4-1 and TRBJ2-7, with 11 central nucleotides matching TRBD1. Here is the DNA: TGCGCCAGCAGCCAAGTATCGGGACAGGGGGTCCGCGAGCAGTACTTC. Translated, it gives CASSQVSGQGVREQYF.